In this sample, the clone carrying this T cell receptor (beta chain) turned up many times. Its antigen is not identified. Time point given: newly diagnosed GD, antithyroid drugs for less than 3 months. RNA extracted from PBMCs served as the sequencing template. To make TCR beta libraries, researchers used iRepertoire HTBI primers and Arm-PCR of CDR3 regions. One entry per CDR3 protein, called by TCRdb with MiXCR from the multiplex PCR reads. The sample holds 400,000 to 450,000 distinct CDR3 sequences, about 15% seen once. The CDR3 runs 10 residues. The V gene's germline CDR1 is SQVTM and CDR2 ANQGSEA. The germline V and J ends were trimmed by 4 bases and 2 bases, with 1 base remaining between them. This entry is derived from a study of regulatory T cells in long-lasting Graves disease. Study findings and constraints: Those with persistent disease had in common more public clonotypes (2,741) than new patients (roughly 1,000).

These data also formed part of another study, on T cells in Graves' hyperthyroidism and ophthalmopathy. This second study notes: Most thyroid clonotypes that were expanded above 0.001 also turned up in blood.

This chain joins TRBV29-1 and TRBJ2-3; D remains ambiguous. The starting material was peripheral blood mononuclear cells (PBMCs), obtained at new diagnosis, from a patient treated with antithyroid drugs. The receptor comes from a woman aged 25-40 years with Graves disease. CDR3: CSVVTDTQYF. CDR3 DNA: TGCAGCGTTGTCACAGATACGCAGTATTTT.